A selection of T cell receptor beta chains follows, all from one sample in a study of cytomegalovirus exposure and HLA in healthy donors. Measured with immunoSEQ multiplex PCR; TCRdb has only the in-frame clones, and not every one. Here the sample spans some 93,000 clones, about four fifths being singletons. The specimen sequenced was PBMCs. The receptors shown here come from a woman in her 40s in good health and CMV-seronegative. The CDR3 runs from the conserved cysteine through the conserved F or W. Fields, in order: J gene, clone size, V gene, D gene, CDR3 protein, CDR3 DNA. D genes are given only for firm matches. Expanded clones get a size class; other rows say once, few or many, or leave the size out.

TRBJ2-1,.,TRBV12-5,TRBD2,CASGLGKVVAGANEQFF,TGTGCTAGTGGTTTGGGCAAAGTGGTAGCGGGAGCCAATGAGCAGTTCTTC
TRBJ2-3,.,TRBV13,TRBD2,CASSLLGLADIPTDTQYF,TGTGCCAGCAGCTTACTTGGACTAGCGGACATCCCCACAGATACGCAGTATTTT
TRBJ1-1,few,TRBV5-4,.,CASSLPQGVNTEAFF,TGTGCCAGCAGCTTACCACAGGGTGTGAACACTGAAGCTTTCTTT
TRBJ2-3,.,TRBV19,TRBD2,CASSSGTSRLTDTQYF,TGTGCCAGTAGTAGCGGGACTAGCCGACTCACAGATACGCAGTATTTT
TRBJ1-1,few,TRBV15,.,CATTLEMVGTEAFF,TGTGCCACCACCTTAGAGATGGTTGGCACTGAAGCTTTCTTT
TRBJ1-6,once,TRBV14,TRBD1,CASSLIRDRVSSECYFSPLHF,TGTGCCAGCAGCTTGATAAGGGACAGGGTAAGTTCTGAGTGCTACTTTTCACCCCTCCACTTT
TRBJ2-5,.,TRBV25-1,.,CASSAGLLGEQYF,TGTGCCAGCAGTGCGGGACTCCTGGGGGAGCAGTACTTC
TRBJ2-3,.,TRBV5-8,TRBD1,CASSIDRGDTQYF,TGTGCCAGCAGCATTGACAGGGGAGATACGCAGTATTTT
TRBJ1-1,.,TRBV28,TRBD1,CASSSRQGDTEAFF,TGTGCCAGCAGTTCCAGACAGGGTGACACTGAAGCTTTCTTT
TRBJ1-6,.,TRBV4-2,TRBD1,CASSQEDRGRSPLHF,TGTGCCAGCAGCCAAGAAGACAGGGGACGTTCACCCCTCCACTTT
TRBJ2-7,.,TRBV6-6,TRBD2,CTSSYGPGGNSYEQYF,TGTACCAGCAGTTACGGGCCGGGAGGCAACTCCTACGAGCAGTACTTC
TRBJ1-4,.,TRBV5-1,TRBD1,CASRRDRELFF,TGCGCCAGCAGGCGAGACAGGGAACTGTTTTTT
TRBJ2-7,.,TRBV4-1,TRBD1,CASSQEGQGANEQYF,TGCGCCAGCAGCCAAGAAGGACAGGGGGCCAACGAGCAGTACTTC
TRBJ2-7,.,TRBV2,TRBD2,CASRRLGTSGSFEQYF,TGTGCCAGCAGGCGGCTCGGGACTAGCGGGAGTTTCGAGCAGTACTTC
TRBJ2-1,few,TRBV6-5,.,CASSYGRNNEQFF,TGTGCCAGCAGTTACGGCAGGAACAATGAGCAGTTCTTC
TRBJ1-2,.,TRBV5-6,.,CASSLVGSGNGYTF,TGTGCCAGCAGCTTGGTGGGGAGTGGTAATGGCTACACCTTC
TRBJ1-1,.,TRBV5-1,TRBD1,CASSLDTGGFTEAFF,TGCGCCAGCAGCTTAGACACAGGGGGCTTTACTGAAGCTTTCTTT
TRBJ2-7,.,TRBV11-3,.,CASSLRGGSTYEQYF,TGTGCCAGCAGCTTGAGGGGGGGTTCGACCTACGAGCAGTACTTC
TRBJ2-7,.,TRBV5-1,.,CASSLDSGDPAYEQYF,TGCGCCAGCAGCCTCGACTCAGGGGACCCGGCCTACGAGCAGTACTTC
TRBJ1-4,.,TRBV11-2,TRBD1,CASSSRDRGFHEKLFF,TGTGCCAGCAGCTCCCGGGACAGGGGATTTCATGAAAAACTGTTTTTT
TRBJ2-5,few,TRBV28,.,CASSSPQGNQETQYF,TGTGCCAGCAGTTCACCCCAGGGTAACCAAGAGACCCAGTACTTC
TRBJ2-7,.,TRBV7-2,TRBD2,CASSLVPLAGGPHEQYF,TGTGCCAGCAGCTTAGTCCCCCTAGCGGGAGGGCCCCACGAGCAGTACTTC
TRBJ2-7,.,TRBV5-1,.,CASSLGRAYEQYF,TGCGCCAGCAGCTTGGGCAGGGCCTACGAGCAGTACTTC
TRBJ1-2,.,TRBV5-6,.,CASSFGPDHNYGYTF,TGTGCCAGCAGCTTTGGGCCAGACCATAACTATGGCTACACCTTC
TRBJ1-2,.,TRBV6-4,.,CASSPTTVLVNGYTF,TGTGCCAGCAGCCCCACGACAGTTCTGGTCAATGGCTACACCTTC
TRBJ1-1,few,TRBV19,TRBD1,CASDTGGMNTEAFF,TGTGCCAGTGACACAGGGGGCATGAACACTGAAGCTTTCTTT
TRBJ1-5,few,TRBV4-1,.,CASSQIPGNQPQHF,TGCGCCAGCAGCCAGATACCGGGGAATCAGCCCCAGCATTTT
TRBJ2-7,.,TRBV9,TRBD2,CASSPSPGTSSYEQYF,TGTGCCAGCAGCCCTAGCCCAGGGACTAGTTCCTACGAGCAGTACTTC
TRBJ2-1,.,TRBV5-8,TRBD1,CASSLSSRQGWNEQFF,TGTGCCAGCAGCTTGAGCAGTAGACAGGGGTGGAATGAGCAGTTCTTC
TRBJ2-5,.,TRBV27,.,CASSLGHPQETQYF,TGTGCCAGCAGTTTGGGACACCCCCAAGAGACCCAGTACTTC
TRBJ2-3,.,TRBV4-3,.,CASSQVSGQSLPTQYF,TGCGCCAGCAGCCAAGTTTCAGGGCAGTCCCTACCTACGCAGTATTTT
TRBJ2-5,.,TRBV4-2,TRBD2,CASSTTSGRAGETQYF,TGTGCCAGCAGTACCACTAGCGGGAGGGCCGGGGAGACCCAGTACTTC
TRBJ2-1,.,TRBV7-2,TRBD2,CASSLRGLDFYNEQFF,TGTGCCAGCAGCTTACGGGGACTAGATTTCTACAATGAGCAGTTCTTC
TRBJ2-7,.,TRBV25-1,.,CASRGGWSGYEQYF,TGTGCCAGCAGAGGGGGTTGGAGCGGCTACGAGCAGTACTTC
TRBJ1-5,once,TRBV2,TRBD1,CASRYNRGLYQPQHF,TGTGCCAGCAGGTATAACAGGGGGCTATATCAGCCCCAGCATTTT
TRBJ2-7,.,TRBV2,TRBD1,CASSPRPGQFYEQYF,TGTGCCAGCAGCCCCCGACCGGGACAGTTCTACGAGCAGTACTTC
TRBJ2-1,.,TRBV5-1,.,CASSSLGGGNEQFF,TGCGCCAGCAGCTCCCTCGGGGGTGGGAATGAGCAGTTCTTC
TRBJ2-7,.,TRBV25-1,.,CASSEGTWRSSYGQYF,TGTGCCAGCAGTGAAGGTACCTGGCGGAGCTCCTACGGGCAGTACTTC
TRBJ1-2,few,TRBV2,.,CASSEGFVPQGQGYTF,TGTGCCAGCAGTGAAGGTTTTGTCCCGCAGGGGCAGGGCTACACCTTC
TRBJ1-5,few,TRBV19,TRBD1,CASRADRGNQPQHF,TGTGCCAGTAGGGCCGACAGGGGCAATCAGCCCCAGCATTTT
TRBJ1-2,.,TRBV11-2,.,CASSLSLQKYGYTF,TGTGCCAGCAGCTTATCCCTACAGAAGTATGGCTACACCTTC
TRBJ1-2,once,TRBV5-1,TRBD1,CASSYPGLEGAHGYTF,TGCGCCAGCAGCTACCCGGGGTTGGAGGGGGCGCATGGCTACACCTTC
TRBJ1-2,.,TRBV27,.,CASRKGGSSNYGYTF,TGTGCCAGCCGCAAAGGAGGTAGTTCTAACTATGGCTACACCTTC
TRBJ1-5,.,TRBV28,TRBD1,CASTLGTGGSNQPQHF,TGTGCCAGCACCCTCGGGACAGGGGGTAGCAATCAGCCCCAGCATTTT
TRBJ2-1,.,TRBV7-2,TRBD2,CASSEGLAYNEQFF,TGTGCCAGCAGCGAGGGACTAGCCTACAATGAGCAGTTCTTC
TRBJ2-5,.,TRBV7-3,.,CASSLAVQETQYF,TGTGCCAGCAGTCTAGCAGTCCAAGAGACCCAGTACTTC